These 32 T cell receptor beta chains were sequenced from one sample in a study of T cell responses to AZD1222 COVID-19 vaccine. The repertoire was sequenced with immunoSEQ multiplex PCR; TCRdb's copy has only in-frame clones and lacks some. In the table there are over 100,000 clones, around 90% of which are singletons. This material consisted of peripheral blood, taken on day 0 of MenACWY control vaccination. The receptors derive from an adult in good health.

The chain links TRBV7-9 to TRBJ1-6; D ambiguous. This CDR3 is built from 12 residues. Trimming stripped 5 bases from V and 13 bases from J, with 12 bases between. The germline V gene has CDR1 SEHNR and CDR2 FQNEAQ (reference sequence). CDR3 in amino acids: CASSREFRPLHF. In DNA form, the CDR3 reads TGTGCCAGCAGCCGCGAGTTTCGGCCCCTCCACTTT.

In its sample, this clone was seen once. The V gene is TRBV5-1, the J gene TRBJ2-7, with 8 bases identical to TRBD2. V dropped 4 bases and J dropped 5; count of bases not matched to a gene: 11. The CDR3 covers 15 residues. Germline V lookup: CDR1 SGHRS, CDR2 YFSETQ. Written as DNA, the CDR3 is TGCGCCAGCAGCCCTTCAGCGGGAGTTCAAAACGAGCAGTACTTC. This codes for CASSPSAGVQNEQYF.

The J gene is TRBJ2-3, the V gene TRBV9; perhaps TRBD2 as D (5 bases). The CDR3 length is 21 residues. With 0 bases removed from V and 3 bases from J, the gap between germline ends came to 29 bases. Looked up from germline, CDR1 is SGDLS and CDR2 is YYNGEE. In DNA, the CDR3 is TGTGCCAGCAGCGTAGAGTCCCTAGCAGGAACTTGGACCACAGCAACAGATACGCAGTATTTT. Protein product: CASSVESLAGTWTTATDTQYF.

The J gene is TRBJ2-2, the V gene TRBV13; D unresolved. V lost 0 bases to trimming and J lost 2 bases, with 4 bases between them. The CDR3 sequence is 14 residues long. CDR1 and CDR2 from the germline V gene are PRHDT and FYEKMQ (reference sequence). CDR3 bases: TGTGCCAGCAGCTTAGGGACCAACACCGGGGAGCTGTTTTTT. Translating gives CASSLGTNTGELFF.

In regard to this clone: Sequence at one end of the junction differs from germline and may be a read error. The rearrangement links TRBV30 to TRBJ1-2; tentatively, D is TRBD1 (6 bases). This CDR3 contains 13 residues. Looked up from germline, CDR1 is GTSNPN and CDR2 is SVGIG (reference sequence). As DNA, the CDR3 is TGTGCCTGGAGCCCAATGAGGGGGAATGGATACACCTTC. This sequence encodes CAWSPMRGNGYTF.

The chain joins TRBV2 to TRBJ1-6, with 7 bases aligning to TRBD1. Germline V lookup: CDR1 SNHLY, CDR2 FYNNEI. With V trimmed by 6 bases and J by 7 bases, 6 bases remained unmatched. The CDR3 sequence is 14 residues long. The CDR3 sequence is CASSPTGPNSPLHF. The CDR3, as DNA: TGTGCCAGCAGCCCGACAGGGCCGAATTCACCCCTCCACTTT.

V is TRBV5-1 and J is TRBJ2-2; 7 bases agree with TRBD2. The trim removed 2 bases at V and 1 base at J, leaving 2 bases unmatched. The CDR3 spans 15 residues. Germline V gene sequence: CDR1 SGHRS, CDR2 YFSETQ. The chain's CDR3 is CASSFGRENTGELFF. In nucleotides, the CDR3 is TGCGCCAGCAGCTTTGGGAGGGAGAACACCGGGGAGCTGTTTTTT.

The V and J genes are TRBV6-6 and TRBJ2-1; 8 nucleotides match TRBD1. The germline CDR1 and CDR2 sequences are MNHNY and SVGAGI (reference sequence). Losses at the gene ends were 8 bases for V and 6 bases for J; bases not matched to a gene: 6. This CDR3 region has 13 residues. CDR3 DNA sequence: TGTGCCAGCCGACAGGGGTCGAGCAATGAGCAGTTCTTC. Its translation: CASRQGSSNEQFF.

The V call is TRBV14, the J call TRBJ1-5; D is undetermined. The ends were cut back, 4 bases at V and 3 bases at J, with 4 bases in the middle. CDR1 is SGHDN and CDR2 is FVKESK in the germline V gene. The CDR3 runs 12 residues. CDR3 protein: CASSRTNQPQHF. CDR3 DNA sequence: TGTGCCAGCAGCCGGACCAATCAGCCCCAGCATTTT.

This clone has more than one count but fewer than ten. This CDR3 reads CSVDTGLGNTGELFF. CDR3 nucleotides: TGCAGCGTTGATACGGGGCTTGGAAACACCGGGGAGCTGTTTTTT. J is TRBJ2-2 and V is TRBV29-1; D might be TRBD1 or TRBD2, each matching 5 bases. Germline CDR1 reads SQVTM; CDR2 reads ANQGSEA. The CDR3 runs to 15 residues. The V end lost 3 bases, the J end lost 2 bases, and 13 bases lay between the germline ends.

The V gene is TRBV27, the J gene TRBJ1-5; the D is unclear. Trimming left V 1 base short and J 7 bases short, with 8 bases between. Per germline, CDR1 MNHEY and CDR2 SMNVEV (reference sequence). The CDR3 is 13 amino acids. The CDR3 DNA sequence: TGTGCCAGCAGTTTATTCGGTTTCCAGCCCCAGCATTTT. This gives the protein CASSLFGFQPQHF.

This chain joins TRBV5-1 and TRBJ2-5; D is undetermined. The germline V gene encodes CDR1 SGHRS and CDR2 YFSETQ. The CDR3 loop spans 15 amino acids. V was trimmed by 0 bases and J by 1 base, leaving 10 bases between them. As DNA, the CDR3 is TGCGCCAGCAGCTTGGATGGGCGGATCCAAGAGACCCAGTACTTC. Its protein is CASSLDGRIQETQYF.

The V call is TRBV30, the J call TRBJ1-4; D unresolved. The V and J ends lost 0 bases and 5 bases respectively, with 10 bases between them. The CDR3 consists of 14 residues. The germline gives CDR1 GTSNPN, CDR2 SVGIG (reference sequence). The DNA of the CDR3 is TGTGCCTGGAGTGTACTGGGAGCAAATGAAAAACTGTTTTTT. The encoded protein is CAWSVLGANEKLFF.

A single count supports this clone. CDR3 in amino acids: CATSDLQGGYTF. The CDR3 DNA sequence: TGTGCCACCAGTGATTTGCAGGGCGGCTACACCTTC. The V gene is TRBV24-1, the J gene TRBJ1-2, with D possibly matching TRBD1 (5 bases). The germline V and J ends were trimmed by 0 bases and 8 bases, with 6 bases remaining between them. The V gene's germline CDR1 is KGHDR and CDR2 SFDVKD. This CDR3 has 12 amino acids.

CDR3 sequence reads: CASSYSNVGGYTF. In DNA, the CDR3 is TGTGCCAGCAGTTACTCGAATGTCGGTGGCTACACCTTC. The V call is TRBV6-5, the J call TRBJ1-2, with D unclear. The CDR3 is made up of 13 amino acids. Germline V CDR1 and CDR2: MNHEY, SVGAGI. Trimming took 0 bases from V and 7 from J, leaving 9 bases between them.

This rearrangement joins TRBV11-2 to TRBJ2-2, with D hard to call. Trimming pared 2 bases from V and 3 bases from J, leaving 16 bases between. The CDR3 totals 17 residues. CDR1 is SGHAT and CDR2 is FQNNGV in the germline V gene. CDR3 amino acids: CASSLQTDSYYTGELFF. In DNA, the CDR3 is TGTGCCAGCAGCTTACAGACTGATTCCTACTACACCGGGGAGCTGTTTTTT.

The chain uses TRBV18 and TRBJ1-2; D remains unclear. The CDR3 totals 16 residues. Germline V gives CDR1 KGHSH, CDR2 LQKENI. Trimming stripped 0 bases from V and 8 bases from J, with 19 bases between. DNA of the CDR3: TGTGCCAGCTCACCACCGCGGGCCGCACAGCAGCAAGGCTACACCTTC. Translation: CASSPPRAAQQQGYTF.

The chain couples TRBV9 to TRBJ2-2, with 7 nucleotides matching TRBD1. The CDR3 is 15 residues long. Unmatched junction bases numbered 3, after V lost 2 bases and J lost 2 bases. CDR1 is SGDLS, CDR2 YYNGEE, per germline. The CDR3 coding sequence is TGTGCCAGCAGCGTCGGACAGGTTAACACCGGGGAGCTGTTTTTT. Translating it yields CASSVGQVNTGELFF.

The V gene is TRBV6-1, the J gene TRBJ2-3; D is ambiguous. Trimming left V 3 bases short and J 6 bases short, with 10 bases between. The CDR3 loop spans 13 amino acids. The V gene's germline CDR1 is MNHNS and CDR2 SASEGT. CDR3 sequence: CASSDIIRDTQYF. The CDR3 bases are TGTGCCAGCAGTGATATCATCCGGGATACGCAGTATTTT.

J is TRBJ2-7 and V is TRBV15; 10 bases agree with TRBD2. The CDR3 extends over 14 amino acids. The V gene's germline CDR1 is LNHNV and CDR2 YYDKDF (reference sequence). The trim removed 1 base at V and 7 bases at J, leaving 4 bases unmatched. The CDR3 nucleotides read TGTGCCACCAGCAGAGGGCTAGCGGGAGTTGAGCAGTACTTC. Its translation is CATSRGLAGVEQYF.

The chain joins TRBV28 to TRBJ2-7; the match to TRBD2 covers 8 bases. The ends lost 6 bases at V and 4 bases at J; junction bases unmatched: 8. Germline V gene lookup returns CDR1 MDHEN and CDR2 SYDVKM. This CDR3 has 14 residues. This CDR3 is CASRTGGPVYEQYF. The CDR3, as DNA: TGTGCCAGCAGGACGGGAGGGCCGGTTTACGAGCAGTACTTC.

The chain combines TRBV11-2 with TRBJ2-3; TRBD2 might be the D (6 bases). Germline V lookup: CDR1 SGHAT, CDR2 FQNNGV. The CDR3 covers 16 residues. V was clipped by 7 bases and J by 5 bases, with 22 bases between them. The CDR3 DNA sequence: TGTGCCAGCATTTCCCTCATTGGGGGGATGCGAGATACGCAGTATTTT. This gives the protein CASISLIGGMRDTQYF. Looking up the rest from reference TRBV11-2 and TRBJ2-3 gives the full variable domain: EAGVAQSPRYKIIEKRQSVAFWCNPISGHATLYWYQQILGQGPKLLIQFQNNGVVDDSQLPKDRFSAERLKGVDSTLKIQPAKLEDSAVYLCASISLIGGMRDTQYFGPGTRLTVL.

The gene calls are TRBV7-8 and TRBJ1-5; D unresolved. From germline, CDR1 is SGHVS and CDR2 FQNEAQ. The CDR3 runs to 13 residues. V gave up 3 bases and J gave up 7 bases, with 10 bases separating them. The DNA of the CDR3 is TGTGCCAGCAGCTTGTTAGGGTGGCAGCCCCAGCATTTT. Residues: CASSLLGWQPQHF.

The chain is built from TRBV29-1 and TRBJ1-5, with D perhaps TRBD1 (6 bases). From germline, CDR1 is SQVTM and CDR2 ANQGSEA. This CDR3 is built from 14 residues. Trimming shortened V by 7 bases and J by 1 base, and 14 bases separated the two germline ends. In nucleotides, the CDR3 is TGCAGCGCCCGTTTGGGGGCGAGCAATCAGCCCCAGCATTTT. It translates to CSARLGASNQPQHF.

V gene TRBV7-9 combines with J gene TRBJ2-2; a possible D gene is TRBD1 (6 bases). The germline CDR1 and CDR2 sequences are SEHNR and FQNEAQ (reference sequence). V was pared by 5 bases and J by 7 bases, with 14 bases between. CDR3 length: 14 residues. For the CDR3, the DNA is TGTGCCAGCAGCCCCTCGATAGGGGGCGGGGAGCTGTTTTTT. Translated: CASSPSIGGGELFF.

This clone was detected a few times. The gene calls are TRBV28 and TRBJ2-2; unclear D gene. V lost 2 bases to trimming and J lost 13 bases, with 14 bases between them. Germline assignment: CDR1 MDHEN and CDR2 SYDVKM. CDR3 length: 13 amino acids. CDR3 DNA sequence: TGTGCCAGCAGTTTAAATAGGCCGGGTAGGCTGTTTTTT. As protein: CASSLNRPGRLFF.

The chain recombines TRBV27 with TRBJ2-7; D uncertain. V lost 5 bases to trimming and J lost 0 bases, with 14 bases between them. Germline V gives CDR1 MNHEY, CDR2 SMNVEV (reference sequence). The CDR3 is 15 residues long. CDR3 nucleotides: TGTGCCAGCAGTCTAAGGGCCCTGGGCTCCTACGAGCAGTACTTC. Translation gives CASSLRALGSYEQYF.

The CDR3 DNA reads TGTGCCAGTAGGACCTACGGGTCAGGGGGTTACGAGCAGTACTTC. Translated, it gives CASRTYGSGGYEQYF. The chain has TRBV19 and TRBJ2-7, with 7 positions matching TRBD1. Germline-derived CDR1 and CDR2 are LNHDA and SQIVND (reference sequence). The J segment lost 4 bases and the V segment lost 6 bases, leaving 12 bases of the junction unmatched. The CDR3 is 15 residues long.

The gene calls are TRBV9 and TRBJ2-5; 10 bases map to TRBD1. Losses at the gene ends were 0 bases for V and 2 bases for J; bases not matched to a gene: 7. This CDR3 is 17 amino acids long. Germline V lookup: CDR1 SGDLS, CDR2 YYNGEE. The CDR3 loop reads CASSVAARQGAQETQYF. CDR3 sequence (DNA): TGTGCCAGCAGCGTAGCGGCTCGACAGGGGGCTCAAGAGACCCAGTACTTC.

The chain uses TRBV30 and TRBJ2-7, with TRBD1 matching over 8 bases. The CDR3 contains 15 residues. Germline CDR1 GTSNPN, CDR2 SVGIG (reference sequence). V shed 1 base, J shed 4 bases, and the junction held 9 bases outside the gene matches. CDR3 protein: CAWSGGQGRRYEQYF. The CDR3 DNA reads TGTGCCTGGAGTGGTGGACAGGGTCGGCGTTACGAGCAGTACTTC.

The genes are TRBV19 and TRBJ2-2; 7 bases are a match to TRBD1. Germline CDR1 reads LNHDA; CDR2 reads SQIVND (reference sequence). The V segment lost 6 bases and the J segment 3 bases; nucleotides outside the gene matches: 7. The CDR3 is 15 residues long. CDR3 protein: CASSVRQGDTGELFF. In nucleotides, the CDR3 is TGTGCCAGTAGCGTAAGACAGGGAGACACCGGGGAGCTGTTTTTT. Together with reference TRBV19 and TRBJ2-2, the CDR3 gives the full variable domain: DGGITQSPKYLFRKEGQNVTLSCEQNLNHDAMYWYRQDPGQGLRLIYYSQIVNDFQKGDIAEGYSVSREKKESFPLTVTSAQKNPTAFYLCASSVRQGDTGELFFGEGSRLTVL.

The chain links TRBV10-3 to TRBJ2-1; 7 bases map to TRBD1. The V and J ends lost 0 bases and 7 bases, in that order; junction bases with no gene match: 9. Germline V gene lookup returns CDR1 ENHRY and CDR2 SYGVKD. The CDR3 is made up of 16 amino acids. CDR3 bases: TGTGCCATCAGTGAGTCCAGGGGCAGGGGGACGAATGAGCAGTTCTTC. Amino acid sequence: CAISESRGRGTNEQFF.